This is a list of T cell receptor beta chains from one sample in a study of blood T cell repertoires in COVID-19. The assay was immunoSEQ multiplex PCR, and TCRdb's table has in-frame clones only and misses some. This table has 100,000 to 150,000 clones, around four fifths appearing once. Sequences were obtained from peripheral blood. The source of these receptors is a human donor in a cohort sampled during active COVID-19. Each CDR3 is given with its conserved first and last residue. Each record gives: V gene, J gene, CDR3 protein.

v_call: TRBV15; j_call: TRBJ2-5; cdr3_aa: CATSLAGGRETQYF
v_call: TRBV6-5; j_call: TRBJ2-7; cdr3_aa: CASSREGQGGYEQYF
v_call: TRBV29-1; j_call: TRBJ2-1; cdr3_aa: CSVPSDRGILDNEQFF
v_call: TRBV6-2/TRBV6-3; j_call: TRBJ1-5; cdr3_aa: CASRPDRGHQPQHF
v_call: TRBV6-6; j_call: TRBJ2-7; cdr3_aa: CASSRGASYEQYF
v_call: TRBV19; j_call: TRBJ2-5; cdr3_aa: CATTPGGGRETQYF
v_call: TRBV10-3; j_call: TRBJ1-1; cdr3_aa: CAIGQGGTEAFF
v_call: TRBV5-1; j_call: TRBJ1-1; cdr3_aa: CASSIRKPNTEAFF
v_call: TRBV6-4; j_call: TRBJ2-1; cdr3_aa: CASSEGAGGPSEQFF
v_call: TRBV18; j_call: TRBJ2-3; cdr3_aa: CASSPQTGTDTQYF
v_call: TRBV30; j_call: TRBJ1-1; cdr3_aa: CAWNGQNTEAFF
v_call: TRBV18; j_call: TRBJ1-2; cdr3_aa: CASSPLPGQHYGYTF
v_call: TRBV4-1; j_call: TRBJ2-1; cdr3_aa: CASTGLAGVYNEQFF
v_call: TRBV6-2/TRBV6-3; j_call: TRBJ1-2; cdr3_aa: CASSYRQGATRGYTF
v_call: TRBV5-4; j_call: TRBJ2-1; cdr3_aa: CASSRDRNNEQFF
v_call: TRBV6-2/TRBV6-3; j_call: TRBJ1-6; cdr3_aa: CASSFSDRGNSPLHF
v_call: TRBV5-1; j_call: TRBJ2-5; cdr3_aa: CASSLGVSQETQYF
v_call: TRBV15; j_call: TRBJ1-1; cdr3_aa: CATSLGTGASEAFF
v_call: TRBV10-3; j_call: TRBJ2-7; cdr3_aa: CAISETASGPYEQYF
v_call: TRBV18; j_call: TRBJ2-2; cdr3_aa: CASLLGQGLTGELFF
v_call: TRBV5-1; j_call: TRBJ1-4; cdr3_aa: CASCLSAEGEKLFF
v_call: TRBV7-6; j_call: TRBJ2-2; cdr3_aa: CASSGDRNTGELFF
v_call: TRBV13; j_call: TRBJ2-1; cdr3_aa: CASSLDWAGASYNEQFF